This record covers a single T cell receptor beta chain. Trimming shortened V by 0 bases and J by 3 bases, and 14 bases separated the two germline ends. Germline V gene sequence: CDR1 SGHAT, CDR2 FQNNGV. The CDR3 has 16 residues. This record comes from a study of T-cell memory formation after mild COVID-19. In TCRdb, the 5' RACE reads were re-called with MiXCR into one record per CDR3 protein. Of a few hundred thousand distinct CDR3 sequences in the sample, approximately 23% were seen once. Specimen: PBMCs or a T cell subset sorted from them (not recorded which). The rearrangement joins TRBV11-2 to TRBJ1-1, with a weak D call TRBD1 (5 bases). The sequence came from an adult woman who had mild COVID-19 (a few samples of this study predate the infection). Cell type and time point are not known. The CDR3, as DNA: TGTGCCAGCAGCTTAGACCGCTGGGGGGATGACACTGAAGCTTTCTTT. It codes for CASSLDRWGDDTEAFF.